Following are 6 T cell receptor beta chains from one sample sequenced in a study of CD8+ T cells in alopecia areata. Treatment meaning: oral pan-JAK inhibitor, 5-10 mg twice daily. Extraction and reverse transcription of RNA yielded cDNA as the sequencing template. Only in-frame clones appear in the TCRdb table, and some are missing; sequencing was by immunoSEQ multiplex PCR. The sample has 90,000 to 120,000 clones; about four fifths are singletons. This specimen was CD8+ T cells sorted from blood, taken at week 24, from a patient treated with tofacitinib. The source is a human donor with alopecia areata.

The chain carries TRBV29-1 and TRBJ2-1; no reliable D call. The CDR3 spans 12 residues. Germline CDR1 reads SQVTM; CDR2 reads ANQGSEA. V was trimmed by 4 bases and J by 4 bases, leaving 8 bases between them. In nucleotides, the CDR3 is TGCAGCGTTGCGAAGTCGTACAATGAGCAGTTCTTC. It yields the protein CSVAKSYNEQFF.

The chain is built from TRBV27 and TRBJ1-3; D not resolved. CDR3 length equals 13 residues. Trimming took 8 bases from V and 1 from J, leaving 9 bases between them. The germline V gene encodes CDR1 MNHEY and CDR2 SMNVEV (reference sequence). The CDR3 here is CASDRVSGNTIYF. In nucleotides, the CDR3 is TGTGCCAGCGACCGGGTTTCTGGAAACACCATATATTTT.

A note on this clone: A read error may account for a junction end that differs from germline. The rearrangement links TRBV18 to TRBJ1-1; no definite D call. The CDR3 loop spans 14 amino acids. Germline loops: CDR1 KGHSH, CDR2 LQKENI. The CDR3 DNA reads TGTGCCAGCTCACCACCGTCCCAGAACGCTGAAGCTTTCTTT. Amino acid sequence: CASSPPSQNAEAFF.

The CDR3 DNA reads TGTGCCAGCAGTGACCTTTTCACGCGGCAGTACTTC. Residues: CASSDLFTRQYF. V and J are TRBV25-1 and TRBJ2-7; no firm D call. Germline loops: CDR1 MGHDK, CDR2 SYGVNS. The CDR3 length is 12 residues. V was cut by 3 bases and J by 9 bases, with 12 bases left in between.

This sequence joins TRBV5-1 and TRBJ2-4; D possibly uses TRBD1 or TRBD2 (5 bases each). Between the trimmed V and J ends, which lost 4 bases and 1 base, there was a span of 15 bases. The CDR3 extends over 16 amino acids. The germline gives CDR1 SGHRS, CDR2 YFSETQ. The CDR3 DNA reads TGCGCCAGCAGCGAGGGGACCGGTGTGGCCAAAAACATTCAGTACTTC. This sequence encodes CASSEGTGVAKNIQYF.

This clone was recorded once. The rearrangement uses TRBV4-2 and TRBJ1-5; TRBD1 might be the D (6 bases). The CDR3 loop spans 17 amino acids. Germline V gene data show CDR1 as LGHNA and CDR2 as YNFKEQ. V shed 0 bases and J shed 5 bases, with 17 bases lying between them. CDR3 sequence (DNA): TGTGCCAGCAGCCAAGACCGGGACACTCCTGGGTATCAGCCCCAGCATTTT. Translation gives CASSQDRDTPGYQPQHF.